The present TCR beta chain was sequenced within a study of shared clonotypes between healthy human individuals. Study conclusions and caveats: Larger estimated richness was generally recorded for naive subsets relative to memory subsets.

Germline V gene lookup returns CDR1 LNHNV and CDR2 YYDKDF (reference sequence). The CDR3 consists of 13 residues. Trimming stripped 3 bases from V and 5 bases from J, with 10 bases between. A word on this clone: Its antigen is undetermined.

Data came from immunoSEQ multiplex PCR; TCRdb stores just in-frame clones and leaves some out. The sample consists of 1.4 million to 1.5 million clones, roughly 96% of them appearing once. Subsets obtained from CD4+ cells comprised CD45RA+ naive and CD45RA-negative memory cells. The clonotype was recovered from a man aged 25-45 years in good health. Material for sequencing was naive CD4+ T cells sorted from blood. Subset specified: CD45RA+ positively selected. The V and J genes are TRBV15 and TRBJ1-1, with no clear D. The CDR3 loop is CATSRDGWTEAFF. As DNA, the CDR3 is TGTGCCACCAGCAGGGACGGCTGGACTGAAGCTTTCTTT.